The 13 T cell receptor beta chains in this list originate from one sample, sequenced in a study of regulatory T cells in long-lasting Graves disease. The time point is: newly diagnosed GD, antithyroid drugs for less than 3 months. PBMC-extracted RNA yielded the TCR library. Arm-PCR with iRepertoire HTBI primers amplified the CDR3 regions for these TCR beta libraries. Each CDR3 protein is one row after TCRdb ran MiXCR on the multiplex PCR reads. The sample shows approximately 460,000 distinct CDR3 sequences, about a sixth of them seen only once. This sample also belongs to another study, concerning T cells in Graves' hyperthyroidism and ophthalmopathy.

Source: peripheral blood mononuclear cells (PBMCs), taken at new diagnosis, from a patient treated with antithyroid drugs. Source of these receptors: a woman in her 30s with Graves disease.

Note on this clonotype: A read error is possible here, since a much larger clone lies one base away. The chain employs TRBV28 and TRBJ1-5, with 7 bases that match TRBD1. The V segment lost 7 bases and the J segment 1 base; nucleotides outside the gene matches: 7. This CDR3 contains 15 residues. From germline, CDR1 is MDHEN and CDR2 SYDVKM. The chain's CDR3 is CASIRNRGSNQPQHF. CDR3 DNA: TGTGCCAGCATTCGAAACAGGGGAAGCAATCAGCCCCAGCATTTT. Combining the CDR3 with reference TRBV28 and TRBJ1-5 gives the whole variable domain DVKVTQSSRYLVKRTGEKVFLECVQDMDHENMFWYRQDPGLGLRLIYFSYDVKMKEKGDIPEGYSVSREKKERFSLILESASTNQTSMYLCASIRNRGSNQPQHFGDGTRLSIL.

In its sample, this clonotype was seen many times. The chain has TRBV6-5 and TRBJ2-7; tentative D call: TRBD2 (5 bases). Trimming left V 2 bases short and J 7 bases short, with 21 bases between. The CDR3 sequence is 16 residues long. The V gene's germline CDR1 is MNHEY and CDR2 SVGAGI. The CDR3 sequence: CASSYRAGESIWEQYF. The CDR3 region has the DNA TGTGCCAGCAGTTACAGGGCCGGGGAAAGTATTTGGGAGCAGTACTTC.

This chain uses TRBV2 with TRBJ2-7, with 9 positions matching TRBD2. Germline CDR1 SNHLY, CDR2 FYNNEI. V shed 9 bases and J 2 bases; nucleotides not matched to a gene: 8. CDR3 length: 14 residues. The CDR3 region is CASKGLAGPYEQYF. The CDR3 bases are TGTGCCAGTAAGGGCCTAGCGGGACCCTACGAGCAGTACTTC.

This clonotype was counted many times. The chain has TRBV3-1 and TRBJ2-2; no clear D gene. V gave up 4 bases and J gave up 3 bases, with 9 bases separating them. Germline assignment: CDR1 LGHDT and CDR2 YNNKEL (reference sequence). This CDR3 is 14 amino acids long. DNA of the CDR3: TGTGCCAGCAGCCCCCAGTCGTACACCGGGGAGCTGTTTTTT. It is translated as CASSPQSYTGELFF.

The chain is built from TRBV28 and TRBJ2-7, with 10 bases fitting TRBD1. CDR1 MDHEN and CDR2 SYDVKM come from the germline V gene. The CDR3 contains 14 residues. The V segment lost 5 bases and the J segment 6 bases; nucleotides outside the gene matches: 7. The CDR3 region is CASSPGTGALEQYF. The DNA of the CDR3 is TGTGCCAGCAGTCCCGGGACAGGGGCTCTCGAGCAGTACTTC.

This chain connects TRBV20-1 to TRBJ2-3; 9 bases agree with TRBD1. Germline values: CDR1 DFQATT, CDR2 SNEGSKA (reference sequence). The CDR3 loop spans 15 amino acids. V shed 3 bases and J 4 bases; nucleotides not matched to a gene: 8. The CDR3 coding sequence is TGCAGTGCTAGGGCCACAGGGGGCACGGCAGATACGCAGTATTTT. Translated: CSARATGGTADTQYF.

This clonotype was recorded at least ten times. The rearrangement links TRBV2 to TRBJ2-3, with a possible D match to TRBD2 (6 bases). V lost 11 bases and J 4 bases, leaving 19 bases between the germline ends. The CDR3 extends over 14 amino acids. The germline CDR1 and CDR2 sequences are SNHLY and FYNNEI. This CDR3 reads CAPRGARGPDTQYF. The CDR3 DNA is TGTGCCCCGCGGGGAGCGCGGGGTCCAGATACGCAGTATTTT.

Here the CDR3 DNA reads TGTGCCAGCAGGGGGTCGAGCGGGAGAGAAGAGACCCAGTACTTC. This sequence encodes CASRGSSGREETQYF. This chain joins TRBV6-1 and TRBJ2-5; 8 bases agree with TRBD2. Losses at the gene ends were 6 bases for V and 3 bases for J; bases not matched to a gene: 9. There are 15 residues in the CDR3. Germline V gene data show CDR1 as MNHNS and CDR2 as SASEGT.

This clonotype was counted many times. The V call is TRBV5-1, the J call TRBJ2-1; D might be TRBD1 (5 bases). The CDR3 length is 15 residues. The V gene's germline CDR1 is SGHRS and CDR2 YFSETQ. Between the trimmed V and J ends, which lost 0 bases and 8 bases, there was a span of 15 bases. The CDR3 DNA reads as TGCGCCAGCAGCTTGGAGGCAGGGAATTTCGATGAGCAGTTCTTC. This translates into CASSLEAGNFDEQFF.

This clonotype was picked up a small number of times. The J gene is TRBJ1-5, the V gene TRBV7-2; tentative D call: TRBD1 (6 bases). This CDR3 is built from 14 residues. Germline CDR1 is SGHTA and CDR2 is FQGNSA. V lost 5 bases and J lost 8, with 16 bases in between. CDR3 region: CASSPGQILEPQHF. The CDR3 DNA reads as TGTGCCAGCAGCCCTGGACAGATTCTCGAGCCCCAGCATTTT.

This clonotype came up many times. The V gene is TRBV20-1, the J gene TRBJ2-3; 11 bases map to TRBD2. Losses at the gene ends were 3 bases for V and 4 bases for J; bases not matched to a gene: 6. This CDR3 comprises 15 residues. CDR1 DFQATT and CDR2 SNEGSKA come from the germline V gene (reference sequence). In DNA form, the CDR3 reads TGCAGTGCTAGTAGCGGGAGGGCCTTCGCAGATACGCAGTATTTT. It specifies CSASSGRAFADTQYF.

This clonotype was counted only a few times. CDR3 nucleotides: TGTGCCACCAGCAGAGAACCAGCGGGAGTTGACGAGCAGTACTTC. Translation gives CATSREPAGVDEQYF. This chain joins TRBV15 and TRBJ2-7; 8 nucleotides match TRBD2. J was trimmed by 5 bases and V by 0 bases; bases with no gene match: 6. Germline assignment: CDR1 LNHNV and CDR2 YYDKDF (reference sequence). This CDR3 region has 15 residues.

This sequence joins TRBV9 and TRBJ2-1, with TRBD2 as a possible D gene (6 bases). Germline-derived CDR1 and CDR2 are SGDLS and YYNGEE. The CDR3 is 15 residues long. The V end was cut by 0 bases, the J end by 1 base, with 8 bases between. CDR3 amino acids: CASSVDGGSYNEQFF. The CDR3 DNA reads as TGTGCCAGCAGCGTAGACGGAGGGTCCTACAATGAGCAGTTCTTC.